The next 14 T cell receptor beta chains were all read from a single sample in a study of blood T cell repertoires in COVID-19. Clones were read by immunoSEQ multiplex PCR, and TCRdb kept only the in-frame ones, dropping some. The table lists approximately 300,000 clones, roughly nine tenths of them singletons. The specimen sequenced was peripheral blood. The receptor source for this set is a man aged 18-30 years with active or convalescent COVID-19.

The V gene is TRBV7-2, the J gene TRBJ2-3; the D gene is possibly TRBD2 (5 bases). Germline V gene lookup returns CDR1 SGHTA and CDR2 FQGNSA. Trimming shortened V by 5 bases and J by 5 bases, and 14 bases separated the two germline ends. CDR3 size: 14 residues. CDR3 protein: CASSPRRVGDTQYF. The CDR3 region has the DNA TGTGCCAGCAGCCCTCGGCGGGTGGGAGATACGCAGTATTTT.

The V gene is TRBV4-1, the J gene TRBJ2-1; 11 bases fit TRBD2. The CDR3 covers 17 residues. With V trimmed by 3 bases and J by 8 bases, 12 bases remained unmatched. Germline V lookup: CDR1 MGHRA, CDR2 YSYEKL. The CDR3 sequence is CASSHPLAGVLLDEQFF. CDR3 bases: TGCGCCAGCAGCCACCCACTAGCGGGGGTGCTGCTGGATGAGCAGTTCTTC.

This clone was observed a handful of times. The chain joins TRBV19 to TRBJ1-5; tentatively, D is TRBD1 (6 bases). V gave up 7 bases and J gave up 3 bases, with 10 bases separating them. Germline CDR1 and CDR2: LNHDA and SQIVND (reference sequence). CDR3 size: 13 residues. Here the CDR3 reads CASTGQLNQPQHF. The DNA for the CDR3 is TGTGCCAGTACCGGACAGCTCAATCAGCCCCAGCATTTT.

V is TRBV7-2 and J is TRBJ2-7, with TRBD1 identical over 7 bases. CDR1 is SGHTA, CDR2 FQGNSA, per germline. With 5 bases clipped from V and 5 bases from J, the junction kept 12 bases outside the gene matches. This CDR3 is 15 amino acids long. CDR3 in DNA: TGTGCCAGCAGCCGCAGTGGTACCCAGGGGGACGAGCAGTACTTC. Its translation: CASSRSGTQGDEQYF.

The chain uses TRBV7-9 and TRBJ1-5; unclear D gene. Germline V lookup: CDR1 SEHNR, CDR2 FQNEAQ (reference sequence). This CDR3 contains 13 residues. V was clipped by 4 bases and J by 7 bases, with 11 bases between them. The CDR3 is CASSYDTSQPQHF. The CDR3 nucleotides are TGTGCCAGCAGCTACGACACTTCGCAGCCCCAGCATTTT.

Worth noting for this clone: Other nucleotide sequences in the sample specify the same CDR3. This chain joins TRBV29-1 and TRBJ2-3; TRBD2 might be the D (5 bases). Germline CDR1 reads SQVTM; CDR2 reads ANQGSEA. V gave up 4 bases and J gave up 6 bases, with 5 bases separating them. CDR3 length: 10 residues. CDR3 sequence (DNA): TGCAGCGTTGTAGCGGATACGCAGTATTTT. Amino acids: CSVVADTQYF.

This clone was detected once. The chain carries TRBV12-3 or TRBV12-4 and TRBJ1-1, with D perhaps matching TRBD1 (5 bases). CDR3 length equals 13 residues. V was pared by 6 bases and J by 7 bases, with 15 bases between. This CDR3 is CASRAGPLFEAFF. CDR3 in DNA: TGTGCCAGCAGGGCGGGACCTCTTTTTGAAGCTTTCTTT.

This chain connects TRBV9 to TRBJ1-6; 8 bases line up with TRBD1. Per germline, CDR1 SGDLS and CDR2 YYNGEE. This CDR3 has 15 amino acids. V gave up 4 bases and J gave up 7 bases; unmatched junction bases: 7. The CDR3 reads CASSTGDRRNSPLHF. The CDR3 nucleotides are TGTGCCAGCAGCACGGGGGACAGGAGAAATTCACCCCTCCACTTT.

The genes are TRBV27 and TRBJ1-3; 7 bases fit TRBD1. This CDR3 has 15 amino acids. The germline CDR1 and CDR2 sequences are MNHEY and SMNVEV (reference sequence). J gave up 4 bases and V 6 bases, and 9 bases lay outside the gene matches. CDR3 DNA: TGTGCCAGCAGCCTCCGGGGACAGTTAGGAAACACCATATATTTT. Amino acid sequence: CASSLRGQLGNTIYF.

This chain connects TRBV6-6 to TRBJ2-4; 7 bases fit TRBD1. The CDR3 covers 18 residues. V gave up 5 bases and J gave up 1 base; unmatched junction bases: 14. Germline V gene data show CDR1 as MNHNY and CDR2 as SVGAGI (reference sequence). The CDR3 loop reads CASSHKLRGLLAKNIQYF. The CDR3, as DNA: TGTGCCAGCAGTCACAAACTGAGGGGGCTGCTTGCCAAAAACATTCAGTACTTC.

The J gene is TRBJ1-1, the V gene TRBV5-1, with 7 bases fitting TRBD1. The V and J ends lost 1 base and 7 bases, in that order; junction bases with no gene match: 10. Per the germline V gene, CDR1 is SGHRS and CDR2 is YFSETQ. The length of the CDR3 is 15 residues. The CDR3 bases are TGCGCCAGCAGCTTGTCTCCCGGGACAGAGGGTGAAGCTTTCTTT. This translates into CASSLSPGTEGEAFF.

This clone was detected only once. V gene TRBV5-5 combines with J gene TRBJ2-1, with 10 bases matching TRBD2. The V gene end was trimmed by 2 bases and the J gene end by 9 bases; junction bases not matched to a gene: 8. There are 15 residues in the CDR3. Germline V lookup: CDR1 SGHKS, CDR2 YYEKEE (reference sequence). The CDR3 region has the DNA TGTGCCAGCAGCTTCGCTAGCGGGAGAGCGATTGAGCAGTTCTTC. Its translation: CASSFASGRAIEQFF.

This chain joins TRBV5-8 and TRBJ1-1, with D possibly matching TRBD1 (5 bases). The V end was cut by 2 bases, the J end by 0 bases, with 8 bases between. Germline-derived CDR1 and CDR2 are SGHTS and YDEGEE. The CDR3 contains 14 residues. The CDR3 spells CASSFRQLNTEAFF. In DNA, the CDR3 is TGTGCCAGCAGCTTCAGACAGCTGAACACTGAAGCTTTCTTT.

The chain carries TRBV6-2 or TRBV6-3 and TRBJ2-1; 13 bases align to TRBD2. From germline, CDR1 is MNHEY and CDR2 SVGEGT. CDR3 length: 19 amino acids. V trimming: 0 bases; J trimming: 1 base; junction bases outside the gene matches: 6. CDR3 DNA: TGTGCCAGCAGTTACTCGATGACTAGCGGGGGGACATCCTACAATGAGCAGTTCTTC. Encoded protein: CASSYSMTSGGTSYNEQFF.